The next 25 T cell receptor beta chains were all read from a single sample in a study of shared clonotypes between healthy human individuals. Clones were sequenced by immunoSEQ multiplex PCR, and TCRdb holds only the in-frame ones, with some missing. The sample lists a few million clones; over 90% were seen once. Sequencing used naive CD4+ T cells from PBMCs. Subset denoted: CD45RA+ positively selected. These receptors were collected from a man aged 18 to 29 in good health. Some clones in this sample may be carry-over from other donors' samples.

This clone has just one count. This sequence joins TRBV5-5 and TRBJ2-3; D is possibly TRBD1 (5 bases). Looked up from germline, CDR1 is SGHKS and CDR2 is YYEKEE (reference sequence). The V end was cut by 4 bases, the J end by 7 bases, with 13 bases between. The CDR3 covers 13 residues. The CDR3: CASSPGWSNTQYF. CDR3 nucleotides: TGTGCCAGCAGCCCAGGGTGGTCGAATACGCAGTATTTT.

The chain uses TRBV2 and TRBJ2-4; TRBD1 agrees at 7 bases. In germline, CDR1 is SNHLY, CDR2 FYNNEI. The junction had 7 bases not matched to a gene; V was cut back by 4 bases and J by 1 base. There are 16 residues in the CDR3. The CDR3 region is CASSGPGGFAKNIQYF. CDR3 coding DNA: TGTGCCAGCAGTGGACCAGGGGGATTCGCCAAAAACATTCAGTACTTC.

The genes are TRBV2 and TRBJ2-2, with a possible D match to TRBD1 (6 bases). The germline CDR1 and CDR2 sequences are SNHLY and FYNNEI. V was cut by 5 bases and J by 2 bases, with 9 bases left in between. CDR3 length: 14 residues. CDR3 loop: CASSRDTNTGELFF. The CDR3 nucleotides are TGTGCCAGCAGTCGGGACACTAACACCGGGGAGCTGTTTTTT.

V gene TRBV7-2 combines with J gene TRBJ1-3, with a weak D call TRBD1 (5 bases). Trimming left V 5 bases short and J 2 bases short, with 13 bases between. Germline V gives CDR1 SGHTA, CDR2 FQGNSA. The CDR3 contains 15 residues. Here the CDR3 reads CASSPEGPTGNTIYF. DNA of the CDR3: TGTGCCAGCAGCCCAGAGGGGCCCACTGGAAACACCATATATTTT.

This sequence joins TRBV5-1 and TRBJ2-5, with 9 bases matching TRBD1. V was pared by 0 bases and J by 2 bases, with 2 bases of the junction left unmatched. The CDR3 runs to 15 residues. Germline V lookup: CDR1 SGHRS, CDR2 YFSETQ. The CDR3 DNA is TGCGCCAGCAGCTTGGAGGGGACAGGGCAAGAGACCCAGTACTTC. Protein: CASSLEGTGQETQYF.

The genes are TRBV10-3 and TRBJ2-2, with TRBD2 matching 10 bases. Trimming removed 8 bases from V and 5 bases from J; junction bases left unmatched: 5. Per the germline V gene, CDR1 is ENHRY and CDR2 is SYGVKD. The CDR3 runs to 14 residues. In nucleotides, the CDR3 is TGTGCCATCTTGTCTAGCGGGGGAACCGGGGAGCTGTTTTTT. Translation: CAILSSGGTGELFF.

V and J are TRBV28 and TRBJ1-1, with D perhaps TRBD1 (6 bases). CDR1 and CDR2 from the germline V gene are MDHEN and SYDVKM. V was shortened by 2 bases and J by 5 bases, with 15 bases between the two germline ends. The length of the CDR3 is 15 residues. Here the CDR3 reads CASSLDPGVGTEAFF. As DNA, the CDR3 is TGTGCCAGCAGTTTAGATCCAGGGGTAGGGACTGAAGCTTTCTTT.

The CDR3 bases are TGTGCCAGCAGCGGGAGGGCCGGATTCGAGCAGTACTTC. It encodes CASSGRAGFEQYF. The chain carries TRBV7-8 and TRBJ2-7; TRBD2 matches 7 bases. The CDR3 extends over 13 amino acids. Trimming took 5 bases from V and 6 from J; bases not matched to a gene: 7. Germline CDR1 is SGHVS and CDR2 is FQNEAQ.

CDR3 nucleotide sequence: TGTGCCAGCAGCCCCCACATCACGGACAGGAATGAAAAACTGTTTTTT. Its protein product is CASSPHITDRNEKLFF. This chain links TRBV11-3 with TRBJ1-4; 7 bases match TRBD1. This CDR3 has 16 residues. CDR1 SGHNT and CDR2 YENEEA come from the germline V gene. V was pared by 5 bases and J by 5 bases, with 11 bases of the junction left unmatched.

In this sample, this clone turned up a few times. This chain uses TRBV19 with TRBJ1-1; D not certain. V lost 8 bases, J lost 7 bases, and 11 bases lay in between. The CDR3 extends over 11 amino acids. The germline gives CDR1 LNHDA, CDR2 SQIVND (reference sequence). The DNA for the CDR3 is TGTGCCAGTCCTGATCTGGTTGAAGCTTTCTTT. Translated, it gives CASPDLVEAFF.

Turning to this clone: The sample has other DNA sequences that encode this CDR3 too. The J gene is TRBJ2-1, the V gene TRBV7-3; TRBD1 matches at 10 bases. V shed 4 bases and J 4 bases; nucleotides not matched to a gene: 4. The CDR3 is 15 residues long. The germline V gene encodes CDR1 SGHTA and CDR2 FQGTGA. As DNA, the CDR3 is TGTGCCAGCAGCTCAGGACAGGGGGATTACAATGAGCAGTTCTTC. Protein product: CASSSGQGDYNEQFF.

Of note for this clone: At the DNA level, this CDR3 is encoded by other sequences in the same sample as well. The V gene is TRBV28, the J gene TRBJ1-1; TRBD1 is a possible D gene (6 bases). The germline gives CDR1 MDHEN, CDR2 SYDVKM. This CDR3 contains 15 residues. The ends were cut back, 6 bases at V and 0 bases at J, with 14 bases in the middle. The CDR3 nucleotides are TGTGCCAGCAGCCCCGGGGGGGCGTTGAACACTGAAGCTTTCTTT. Its translation is CASSPGGALNTEAFF.

With regard to this clone: Other DNA sequences within the sample encode an identical CDR3. The rearrangement links TRBV7-2 to TRBJ2-3, with TRBD2 matching over 12 bases. The CDR3 has 16 residues. J lost 0 bases, V lost 5 bases, and 3 bases had no gene match. Looked up from germline, CDR1 is SGHTA and CDR2 is FQGNSA. CDR3 nucleotide sequence: TGTGCCAGCAGCCCAGGGACTAGCGGGAGCACAGATACGCAGTATTTT. It encodes CASSPGTSGSTDTQYF.

As for this clone: At the DNA level, this CDR3 is encoded by other sequences in the same sample as well. The chain links TRBV28 to TRBJ2-1; tentatively, D is TRBD1 (5 bases). This CDR3 contains 14 residues. Germline V CDR1 and CDR2: MDHEN, SYDVKM. The germline V and J ends were trimmed by 2 bases and 7 bases, with 12 bases remaining between them. The CDR3 region is CASSLRGLLNEQFF. In nucleotides, the CDR3 is TGTGCCAGCAGTTTAAGGGGCCTCCTGAATGAGCAGTTCTTC. Variable domain in full (rest from reference TRBV28 and TRBJ2-1): DVKVTQSSRYLVKRTGEKVFLECVQDMDHENMFWYRQDPGLGLRLIYFSYDVKMKEKGDIPEGYSVSREKKERFSLILESASTNQTSMYLCASSLRGLLNEQFFGPGTRLTVL.

As for this clone: Other nucleotide sequences in the sample specify the same CDR3. The chain carries TRBV7-3 and TRBJ2-1; 9 bases are a match to TRBD1. V gave up 5 bases and J gave up 2 bases; unmatched junction bases: 4. Per the germline V gene, CDR1 is SGHTA and CDR2 is FQGTGA. The CDR3 contains 15 residues. CDR3: CASSLGTGTYNEQFF. CDR3 nucleotide sequence: TGTGCCAGCAGCCTTGGGACAGGGACCTACAATGAGCAGTTCTTC.

This clone was picked up one time. This chain links TRBV4-1 with TRBJ2-1, with D unclear. This CDR3 is built from 18 residues. V shed 2 bases and J shed 0 bases, with 17 bases lying between them. The germline V gene has CDR1 MGHRA and CDR2 YSYEKL. The CDR3 DNA sequence: TGCGCCAGCAGCCAACCCCTTAGCACCGAGAGCTCCTACAATGAGCAGTTCTTC. This sequence encodes CASSQPLSTESSYNEQFF.

J is TRBJ1-4 and V is TRBV2, with TRBD1 matching over 9 bases. V shed 6 bases, J shed 8 bases, and the junction held 7 bases outside the gene matches. This CDR3 is built from 14 residues. Germline V gene sequence: CDR1 SNHLY, CDR2 FYNNEI. This chain's CDR3 is CASRGDRVREKLFF. CDR3 DNA sequence: TGTGCCAGCAGGGGGGACAGGGTTAGGGAAAAACTGTTTTTT. Full variable domain (rest looked up from reference TRBV2 and TRBJ1-4): EPEVTQTPSHQVTQMGQEVILRCVPISNHLYFYWYRQILGQKVEFLVSFYNNEISEKSEIFDDQFSVERPDGSNFTLKIRSTKLEDSAMYFCASRGDRVREKLFFGSGTQLSVL.

Of note for this clone: Other DNA sequences of this sample code for an identical CDR3. This chain connects TRBV5-1 to TRBJ2-6; D not resolved. The CDR3 has 15 amino acids. CDR1 is SGHRS and CDR2 is YFSETQ in the germline V gene. Trimming stripped 0 bases from V and 2 bases from J, with 6 bases between. CDR3 nucleotide sequence: TGCGCCAGCAGCTTGGTGGGGACTGGGGCCAACGTCCTGACTTTC. Translation: CASSLVGTGANVLTF.

A single count supports this clone. Other DNA sequences in the sample encode the same CDR3. This chain joins TRBV5-1 and TRBJ2-2; 13 bases agree with TRBD2. The CDR3 spans 17 residues. Germline CDR1 is SGHRS and CDR2 is YFSETQ. V dropped 4 bases and J dropped 5; count of bases not matched to a gene: 8. CDR3 bases: TGCGCCAGCAGCCTAGGACTAGCGGGAGTGGGGACCGGGGAGCTGTTTTTT. This gives the protein CASSLGLAGVGTGELFF.

The genes are TRBV7-8 and TRBJ1-2, with 10 bases aligning to TRBD1. The germline CDR1 and CDR2 sequences are SGHVS and FQNEAQ. V lost 1 base to trimming and J lost 7 bases; unmatched junction nucleotides: 9. The CDR3 covers 16 residues. CDR3 amino acids: CASSLETPGQGIGYTF. In DNA, the CDR3 is TGTGCCAGCAGCTTAGAAACCCCGGGACAGGGGATTGGCTACACCTTC.

Comments on this clone: The sample contains more than one DNA sequence encoding this CDR3. The V call is TRBV7-9, the J call TRBJ1-3; no definite D call. Germline loops: CDR1 SEHNR, CDR2 FQNEAQ (reference sequence). This CDR3 is 13 amino acids long. Trimming removed 3 bases from V and 3 bases from J, with 6 bases in between. In nucleotides, the CDR3 is TGTGCCAGCAGCTTCGGCAGTGGAAACACCATATATTTT. Translation: CASSFGSGNTIYF.

V usage is TRBV2 and J usage is TRBJ2-2; 7 nucleotides match TRBD2. Losses at the gene ends were 7 bases for V and 6 bases for J; bases not matched to a gene: 14. CDR3 size: 16 residues. Germline assignment: CDR1 SNHLY and CDR2 FYNNEI. The CDR3 spells CASKTGGLSNPGELFF. The CDR3 nucleotides read TGTGCCAGCAAAACGGGGGGACTGAGCAACCCCGGGGAGCTGTTTTTT.

In the case of this clone: The same CDR3 is also encoded by other DNA sequences in this sample. The V call is TRBV9, the J call TRBJ1-3; D gene ambiguous. Between the trimmed V and J ends, which lost 3 bases and 0 bases, there was a span of 7 bases. The germline CDR1 and CDR2 sequences are SGDLS and YYNGEE. The CDR3 covers 14 residues. The CDR3 DNA sequence: TGTGCCAGCAGCGCCGGAGGCTCTGGAAACACCATATATTTT. Translated: CASSAGGSGNTIYF.

The CDR3 DNA reads as TGTGCCAGCAGGCCCGGGGCTTGGGCGAACACTGAAGCTTTCTTT. Encoded protein: CASRPGAWANTEAFF. This rearrangement joins TRBV6-6 to TRBJ1-1, with a weak D call TRBD1 (5 bases). Trimming stripped 6 bases from V and 1 base from J, with 15 bases between. CDR1 is MNHNY and CDR2 is SVGAGI in the germline V gene (reference sequence). CDR3 length: 15 residues.

The genes are TRBV19 and TRBJ2-3; 12 nucleotides align to TRBD2. After removal of 5 bases from V and 7 bases from J, the junction contained 10 bases not matched to a gene. Looked up from germline, CDR1 is LNHDA and CDR2 is SQIVND (reference sequence). The CDR3 spans 16 residues. DNA for the CDR3: TGTGCCAGTAGTTCCCTAGCGGGAGGGGGACAAAATACGCAGTATTTT. Translating gives CASSSLAGGGQNTQYF.